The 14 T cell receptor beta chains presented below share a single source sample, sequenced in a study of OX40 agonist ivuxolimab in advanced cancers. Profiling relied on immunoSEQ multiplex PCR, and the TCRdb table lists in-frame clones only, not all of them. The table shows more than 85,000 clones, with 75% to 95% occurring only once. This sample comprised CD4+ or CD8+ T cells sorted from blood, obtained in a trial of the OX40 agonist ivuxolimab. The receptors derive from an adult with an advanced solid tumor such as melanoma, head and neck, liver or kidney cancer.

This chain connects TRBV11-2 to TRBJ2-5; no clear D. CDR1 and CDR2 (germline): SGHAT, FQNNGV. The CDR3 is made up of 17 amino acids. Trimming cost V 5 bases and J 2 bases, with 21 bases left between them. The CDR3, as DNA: TGTGCCAGCAGCCGTCGCGGTGACCGCGGAAGGCAAGAGACCCAGTACTTC. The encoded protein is CASSRRGDRGRQETQYF.

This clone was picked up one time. The CDR3 region has the DNA TGTGCCAGTAGTCGGGCAGGGGTTCAGCCCCAGCATTTT. Protein sequence: CASSRAGVQPQHF. The rearrangement links TRBV19 to TRBJ1-5; tentative D call: TRBD1 (6 bases). The length of the CDR3 is 13 residues. Germline V CDR1 and CDR2: LNHDA, SQIVND (reference sequence). Trimming shortened V by 5 bases and J by 6 bases, and 11 bases separated the two germline ends.

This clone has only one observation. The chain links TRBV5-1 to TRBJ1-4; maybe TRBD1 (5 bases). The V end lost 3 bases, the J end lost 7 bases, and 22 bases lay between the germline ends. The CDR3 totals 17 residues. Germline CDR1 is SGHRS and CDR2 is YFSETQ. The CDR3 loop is CASSSGTLSPLGEKLFF. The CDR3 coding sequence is TGCGCCAGCAGCTCCGGGACTCTCAGCCCTTTAGGTGAAAAACTGTTTTTT.

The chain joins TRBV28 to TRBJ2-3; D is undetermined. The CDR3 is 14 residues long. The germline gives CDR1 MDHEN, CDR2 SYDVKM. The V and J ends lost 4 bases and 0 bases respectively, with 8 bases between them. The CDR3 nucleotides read TGTGCCAGCAGTTCCCCCGCGAGCACAGATACGCAGTATTTT. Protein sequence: CASSSPASTDTQYF.

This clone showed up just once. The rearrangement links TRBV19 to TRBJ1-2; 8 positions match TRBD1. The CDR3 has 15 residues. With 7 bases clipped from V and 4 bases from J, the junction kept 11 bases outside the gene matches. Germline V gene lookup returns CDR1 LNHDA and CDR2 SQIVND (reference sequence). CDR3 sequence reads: CASISDRVSGYGYTF. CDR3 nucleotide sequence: TGTGCCAGTATTTCGGACAGGGTATCGGGCTATGGCTACACCTTC.

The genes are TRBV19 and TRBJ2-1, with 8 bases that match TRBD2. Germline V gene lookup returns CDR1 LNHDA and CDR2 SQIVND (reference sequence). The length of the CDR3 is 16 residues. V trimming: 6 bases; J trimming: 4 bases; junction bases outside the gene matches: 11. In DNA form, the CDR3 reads TGTGCCAGTAGGACCCTCCGCAGCGGGAGTTACAATGAGCAGTTCTTC. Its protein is CASRTLRSGSYNEQFF.

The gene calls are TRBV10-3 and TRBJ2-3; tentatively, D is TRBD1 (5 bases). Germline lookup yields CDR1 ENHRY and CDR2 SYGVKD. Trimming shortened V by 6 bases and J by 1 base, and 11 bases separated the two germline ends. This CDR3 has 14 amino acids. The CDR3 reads CAIRGPLGTDTQYF. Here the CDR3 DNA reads TGTGCCATCAGGGGGCCTTTGGGCACAGATACGCAGTATTTT.

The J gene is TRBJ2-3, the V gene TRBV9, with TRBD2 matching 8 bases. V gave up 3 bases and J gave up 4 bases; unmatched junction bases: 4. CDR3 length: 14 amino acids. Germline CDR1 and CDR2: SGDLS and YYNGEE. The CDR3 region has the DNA TGTGCCAGCAGCGGCGGGAGGTGGGCAGATACGCAGTATTTT. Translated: CASSGGRWADTQYF.

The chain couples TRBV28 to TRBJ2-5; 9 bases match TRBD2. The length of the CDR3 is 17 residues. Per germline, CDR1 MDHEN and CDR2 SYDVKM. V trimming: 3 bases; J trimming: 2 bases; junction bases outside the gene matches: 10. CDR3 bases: TGTGCCAGCAGTTTCAAGTTGCGACTAGCGGCTCAAGAGACCCAGTACTTC. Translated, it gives CASSFKLRLAAQETQYF.

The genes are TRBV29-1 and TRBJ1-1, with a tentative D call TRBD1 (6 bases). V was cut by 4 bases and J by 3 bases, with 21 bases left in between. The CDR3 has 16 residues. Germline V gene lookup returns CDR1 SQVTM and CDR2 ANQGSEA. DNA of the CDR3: TGCAGCGTTGGGGGAGGGACAAGAAAACAGGACACTGAAGCTTTCTTT. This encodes CSVGGGTRKQDTEAFF. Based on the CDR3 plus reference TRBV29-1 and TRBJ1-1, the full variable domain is SAVISQKPSRDICQRGTSLTIQCQVDSQVTMMFWYRQQPGQSLTLIATANQGSEATYESGFVIDKFPISRPNLTFSTLTVSNMSPEDSSIYLCSVGGGTRKQDTEAFFGQGTRLTVV.

DNA of the CDR3: TGTGCCAGCAGTTACGGACTAGCGGGAGCGACAGATACGCAGTATTTT. It translates to CASSYGLAGATDTQYF. The rearrangement links TRBV5-8 to TRBJ2-3; 13 nucleotides line up with TRBD2. The CDR3 sequence is 16 residues long. CDR1 is SGHTS, CDR2 YDEGEE, per germline. V lost 5 bases and J lost 3; bases outside the gene matches: 6.

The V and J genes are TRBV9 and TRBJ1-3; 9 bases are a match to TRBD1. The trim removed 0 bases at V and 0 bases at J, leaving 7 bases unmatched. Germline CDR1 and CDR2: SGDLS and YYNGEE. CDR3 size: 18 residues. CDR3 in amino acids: CASSVAGTGSISGNTIYF. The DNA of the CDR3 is TGTGCCAGCAGCGTAGCCGGGACAGGGTCAATCTCTGGAAACACCATATATTTT.

Here the CDR3 reads CASSPTWSGGPLNQPQHF. DNA for the CDR3: TGTGCCAGCAGCCCTACATGGTCGGGAGGGCCTCTCAATCAGCCCCAGCATTTT. V gene TRBV5-5 combines with J gene TRBJ1-5, with D unresolved. The CDR3 covers 18 residues. Germline CDR1 is SGHKS and CDR2 is YYEKEE (reference sequence). Trimming took 4 bases from V and 3 from J, leaving 23 bases between them. Based on the CDR3 plus reference TRBV5-5 and TRBJ1-5, the full variable domain is DAGVTQSPTHLIKTRGQQVTLRCSPISGHKSVSWYQQVLGQGPQFIFQYYEKEERGRGNFPDRFSARQFPNYSSELNVNALLLGDSALYLCASSPTWSGGPLNQPQHFGDGTRLSIL.

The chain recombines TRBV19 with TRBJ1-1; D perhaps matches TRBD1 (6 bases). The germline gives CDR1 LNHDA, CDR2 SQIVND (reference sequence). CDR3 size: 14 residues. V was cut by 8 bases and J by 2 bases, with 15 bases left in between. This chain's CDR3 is CASGETGLNTEAFF. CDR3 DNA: TGTGCCAGTGGGGAGACAGGACTAAACACTGAAGCTTTCTTT.